The TCR beta chain described here comes from a study of blood T cells in healthy people across ages. The authors ran a second PCR of about 7 to 12 cycles using a sample-barcoded 5' primer and a J-beta primer mix. Using its own MiXCR run on the 5' RACE reads, TCRdb lists one record per CDR3 protein. Of hundreds of thousands of distinct CDR3 sequences in the sample, 45% to 65% are singletons; the top ten hold 30% to 40%. This clonotype turned up a few times. The length of the CDR3 is 13 residues. The sequence was collected from a man in his 60s in good health. Sequencing was carried out using blood. The rearrangement links TRBV21-1 to TRBJ2-7. TRBV21-1 is annotated as a pseudogene. For the CDR3, the DNA is TGTGCCAGCAGCAAAGGTCGCGCGAAGGAGCAGTACTTC. It codes for CASSKGRAKEQYF.